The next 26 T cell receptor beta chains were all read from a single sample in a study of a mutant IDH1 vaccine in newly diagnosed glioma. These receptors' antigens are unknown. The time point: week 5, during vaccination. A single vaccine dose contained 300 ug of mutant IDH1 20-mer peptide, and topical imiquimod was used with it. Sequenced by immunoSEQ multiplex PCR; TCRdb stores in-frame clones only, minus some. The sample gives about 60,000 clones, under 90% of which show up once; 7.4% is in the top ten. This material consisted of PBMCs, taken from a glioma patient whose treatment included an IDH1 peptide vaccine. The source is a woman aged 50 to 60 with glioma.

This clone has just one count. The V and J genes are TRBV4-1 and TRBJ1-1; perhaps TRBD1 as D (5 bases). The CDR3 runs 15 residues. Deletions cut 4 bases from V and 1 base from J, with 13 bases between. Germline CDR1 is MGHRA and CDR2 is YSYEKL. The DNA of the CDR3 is TGCGCCAGCAGCCTTCTCGGGACGGGGAACACTGAAGCTTTCTTT. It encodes CASSLLGTGNTEAFF.

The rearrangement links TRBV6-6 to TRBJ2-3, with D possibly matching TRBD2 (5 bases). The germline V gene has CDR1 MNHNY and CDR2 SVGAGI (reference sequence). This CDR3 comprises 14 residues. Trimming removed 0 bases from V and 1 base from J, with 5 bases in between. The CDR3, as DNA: TGTGCCAGCAGTTACTCAGCGGGCACAGATACGCAGTATTTT. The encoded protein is CASSYSAGTDTQYF.

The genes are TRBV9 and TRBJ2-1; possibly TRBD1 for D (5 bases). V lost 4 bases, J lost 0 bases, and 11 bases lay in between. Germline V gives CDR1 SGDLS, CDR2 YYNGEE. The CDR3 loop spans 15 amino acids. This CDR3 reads CASSPTGSSYNEQFF. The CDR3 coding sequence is TGTGCCAGCAGCCCCACAGGAAGCTCCTACAATGAGCAGTTCTTC.

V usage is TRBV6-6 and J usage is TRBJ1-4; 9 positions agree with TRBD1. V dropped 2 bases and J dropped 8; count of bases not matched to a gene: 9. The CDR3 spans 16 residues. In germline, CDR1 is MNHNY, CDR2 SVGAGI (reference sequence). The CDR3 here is CASSYPGQGKREKLFF. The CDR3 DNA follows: TGTGCCAGCAGTTACCCCGGACAGGGGAAGAGGGAAAAACTGTTTTTT.

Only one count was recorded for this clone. The CDR3 region is CASSEVGTGLYGYTF. The DNA for the CDR3 is TGTGCCAGTAGTGAGGTGGGCACAGGTCTCTATGGCTACACCTTC. V usage is TRBV19 and J usage is TRBJ1-2; possible D gene TRBD1, 5 bases. V was shortened by 5 bases and J by 4 bases, with 17 bases between the two germline ends. Germline V CDR1 and CDR2: LNHDA, SQIVND (reference sequence). This CDR3 has 15 residues. Full variable domain (remainder filled in from reference TRBV19 and TRBJ1-2): DGGITQSPKYLFRKEGQNVTLSCEQNLNHDAMYWYRQDPGQGLRLIYYSQIVNDFQKGDIAEGYSVSREKKESFPLTVTSAQKNPTAFYLCASSEVGTGLYGYTFGSGTRLTVV.

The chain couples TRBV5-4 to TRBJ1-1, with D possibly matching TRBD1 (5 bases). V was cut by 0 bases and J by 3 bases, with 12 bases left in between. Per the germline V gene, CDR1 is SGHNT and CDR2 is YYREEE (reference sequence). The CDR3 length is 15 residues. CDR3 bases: TGTGCCAGCAGCTTGGCTTTCAAAGGGGACACTGAAGCTTTCTTT. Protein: CASSLAFKGDTEAFF.

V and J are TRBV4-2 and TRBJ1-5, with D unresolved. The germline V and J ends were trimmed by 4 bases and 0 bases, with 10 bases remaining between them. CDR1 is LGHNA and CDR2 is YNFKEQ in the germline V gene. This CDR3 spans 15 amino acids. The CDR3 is CASSPVIYSNQPQHF. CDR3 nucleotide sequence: TGTGCCAGCAGCCCCGTAATTTATAGCAATCAGCCCCAGCATTTT.

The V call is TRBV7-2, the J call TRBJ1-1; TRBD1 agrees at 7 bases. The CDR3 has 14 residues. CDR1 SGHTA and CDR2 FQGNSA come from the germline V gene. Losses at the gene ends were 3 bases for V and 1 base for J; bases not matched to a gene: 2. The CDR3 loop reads CASSFGTANTEAFF. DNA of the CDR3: TGTGCCAGCAGCTTCGGGACAGCGAACACTGAAGCTTTCTTT.

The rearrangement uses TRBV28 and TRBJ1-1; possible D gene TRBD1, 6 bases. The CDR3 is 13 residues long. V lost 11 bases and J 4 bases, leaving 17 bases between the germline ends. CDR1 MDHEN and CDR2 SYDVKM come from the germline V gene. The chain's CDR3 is CALKRGLSTEAFF. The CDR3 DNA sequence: TGTGCCCTCAAGCGGGGGCTATCCACTGAAGCTTTCTTT. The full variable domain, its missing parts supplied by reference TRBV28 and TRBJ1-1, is DVKVTQSSRYLVKRTGEKVFLECVQDMDHENMFWYRQDPGLGLRLIYFSYDVKMKEKGDIPEGYSVSREKKERFSLILESASTNQTSMYLCALKRGLSTEAFFGQGTRLTVV.

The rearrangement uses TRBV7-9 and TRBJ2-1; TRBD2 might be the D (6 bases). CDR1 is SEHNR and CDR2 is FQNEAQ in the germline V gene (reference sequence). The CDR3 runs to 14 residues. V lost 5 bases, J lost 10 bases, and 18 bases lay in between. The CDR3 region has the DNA TGTGCCAGCAGCCCCCCAAGCGGCAGCGGGGAGCAGTTCTTC. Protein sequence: CASSPPSGSGEQFF.

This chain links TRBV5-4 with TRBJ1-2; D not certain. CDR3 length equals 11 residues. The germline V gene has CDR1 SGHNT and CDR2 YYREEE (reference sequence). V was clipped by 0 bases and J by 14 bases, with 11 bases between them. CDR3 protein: CASSLGGARTF. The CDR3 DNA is TGTGCCAGCAGCTTGGGGGGAGCTCGGACCTTC.

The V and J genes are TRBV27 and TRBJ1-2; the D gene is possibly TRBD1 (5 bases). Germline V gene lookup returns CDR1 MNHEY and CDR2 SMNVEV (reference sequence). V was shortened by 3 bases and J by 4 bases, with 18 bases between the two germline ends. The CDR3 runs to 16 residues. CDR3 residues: CASSLVGRGGGYGYTF. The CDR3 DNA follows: TGTGCCAGCAGTTTGGTGGGACGGGGTGGTGGCTATGGCTACACCTTC.

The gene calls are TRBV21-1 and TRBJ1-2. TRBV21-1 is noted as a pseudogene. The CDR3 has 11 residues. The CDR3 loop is CASRTKWGYTF. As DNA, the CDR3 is TGTGCCAGCAGGACCAAGTGGGGCTACACCTTC.

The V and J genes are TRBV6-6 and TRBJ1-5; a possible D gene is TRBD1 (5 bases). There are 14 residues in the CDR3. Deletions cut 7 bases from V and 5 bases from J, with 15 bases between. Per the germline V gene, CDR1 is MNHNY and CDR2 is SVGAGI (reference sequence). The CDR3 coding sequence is TGTGCCAGCACCCGTCGGGGGTCTGATCAGCCCCAGCATTTT. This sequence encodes CASTRRGSDQPQHF.

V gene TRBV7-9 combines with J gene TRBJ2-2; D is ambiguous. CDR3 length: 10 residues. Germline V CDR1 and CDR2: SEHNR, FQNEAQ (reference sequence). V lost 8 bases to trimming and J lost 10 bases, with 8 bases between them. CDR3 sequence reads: CASGREELFF. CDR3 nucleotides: TGTGCCAGCGGCCGAGAGGAGCTGTTTTTT.

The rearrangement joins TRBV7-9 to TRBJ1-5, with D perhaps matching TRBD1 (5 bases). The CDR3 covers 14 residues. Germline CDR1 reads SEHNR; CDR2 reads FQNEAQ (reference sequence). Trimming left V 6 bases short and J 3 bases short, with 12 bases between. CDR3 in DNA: TGTGCCAGCAGTCATGGGGGAATCAATCAGCCCCAGCATTTT. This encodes CASSHGGINQPQHF.

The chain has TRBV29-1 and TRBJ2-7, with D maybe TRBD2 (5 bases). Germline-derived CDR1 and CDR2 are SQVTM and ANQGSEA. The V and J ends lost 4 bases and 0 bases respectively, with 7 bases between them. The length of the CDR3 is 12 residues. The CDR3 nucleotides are TGCAGCGTTGGGGGAGACTCCTACGAGCAGTACTTC. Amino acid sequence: CSVGGDSYEQYF.

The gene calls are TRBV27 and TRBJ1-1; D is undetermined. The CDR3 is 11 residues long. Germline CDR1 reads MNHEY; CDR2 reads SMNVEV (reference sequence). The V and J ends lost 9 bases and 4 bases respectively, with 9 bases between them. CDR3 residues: CASWGSTEAFF. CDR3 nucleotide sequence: TGTGCCAGTTGGGGTAGCACTGAAGCTTTCTTT.

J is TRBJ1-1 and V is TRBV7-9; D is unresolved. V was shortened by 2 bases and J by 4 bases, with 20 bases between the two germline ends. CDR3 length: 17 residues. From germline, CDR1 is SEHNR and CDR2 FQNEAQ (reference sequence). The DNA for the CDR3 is TGTGCCAGCAGCTTAAATAGTTGGCCCGAAGAAGGCACTGAAGCTTTCTTT. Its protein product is CASSLNSWPEEGTEAFF. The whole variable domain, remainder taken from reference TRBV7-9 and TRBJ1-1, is DTGVSQNPRHKITKRGQNVTFRCDPISEHNRLYWYRQTLGQGPEFLTYFQNEAQLEKSRLLSDRFSAERPKGSFSTLEIQRTEQGDSAMYLCASSLNSWPEEGTEAFFGQGTRLTVV.

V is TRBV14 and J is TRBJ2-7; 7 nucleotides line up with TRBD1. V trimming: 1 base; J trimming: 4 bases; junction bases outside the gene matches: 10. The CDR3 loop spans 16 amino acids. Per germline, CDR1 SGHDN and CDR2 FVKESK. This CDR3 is CASSQGSGTVFYEQYF. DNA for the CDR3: TGTGCCAGCAGCCAAGGCTCCGGGACAGTTTTTTACGAGCAGTACTTC.

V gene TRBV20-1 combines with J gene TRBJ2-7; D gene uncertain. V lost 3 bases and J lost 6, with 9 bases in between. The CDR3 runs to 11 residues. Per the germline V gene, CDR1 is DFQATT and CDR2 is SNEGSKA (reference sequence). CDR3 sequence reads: CSASIASEQYF. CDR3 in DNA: TGCAGTGCTAGTATCGCCTCCGAGCAGTACTTC.

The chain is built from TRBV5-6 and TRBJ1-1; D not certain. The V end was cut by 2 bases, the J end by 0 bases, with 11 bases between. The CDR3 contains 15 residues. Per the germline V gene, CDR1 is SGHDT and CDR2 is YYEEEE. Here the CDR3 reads CASSFGPALNTEAFF. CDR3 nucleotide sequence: TGTGCCAGCAGCTTTGGGCCGGCCCTGAACACTGAAGCTTTCTTT. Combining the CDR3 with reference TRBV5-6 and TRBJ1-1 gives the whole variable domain DAGVTQSPTHLIKTRGQQVTLRCSPKSGHDTVSWYQQALGQGPQFIFQYYEEEERQRGNFPDRFSGHQFPNYSSELNVNALLLGDSALYLCASSFGPALNTEAFFGQGTRLTVV.

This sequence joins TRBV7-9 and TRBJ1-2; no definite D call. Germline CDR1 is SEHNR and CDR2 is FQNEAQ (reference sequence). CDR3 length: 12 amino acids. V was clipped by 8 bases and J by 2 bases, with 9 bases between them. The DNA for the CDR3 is TGTGCCAGCGCCGAGGTAAACTATGGCTACACCTTC. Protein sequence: CASAEVNYGYTF.

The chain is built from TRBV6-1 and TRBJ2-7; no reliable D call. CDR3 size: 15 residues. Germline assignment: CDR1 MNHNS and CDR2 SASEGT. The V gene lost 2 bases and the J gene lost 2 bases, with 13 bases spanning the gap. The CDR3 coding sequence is TGTGCCAGCAGTGAAAGGAGAAGGCAGACCTACGAGCAGTACTTC. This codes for CASSERRRQTYEQYF.

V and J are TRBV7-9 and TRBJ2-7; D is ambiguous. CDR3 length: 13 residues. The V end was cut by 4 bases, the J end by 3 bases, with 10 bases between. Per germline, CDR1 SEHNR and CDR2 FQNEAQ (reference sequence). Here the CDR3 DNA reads TGTGCCAGCAGCTCCTCATATTACTACGAGCAGTACTTC. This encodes CASSSSYYYEQYF.

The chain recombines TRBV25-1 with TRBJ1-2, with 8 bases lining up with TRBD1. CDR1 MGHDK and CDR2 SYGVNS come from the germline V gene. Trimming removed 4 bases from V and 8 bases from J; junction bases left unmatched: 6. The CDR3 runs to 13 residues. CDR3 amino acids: CASSGTGSRGYTF. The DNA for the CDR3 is TGTGCCAGCAGTGGGACAGGGTCACGAGGCTACACCTTC.